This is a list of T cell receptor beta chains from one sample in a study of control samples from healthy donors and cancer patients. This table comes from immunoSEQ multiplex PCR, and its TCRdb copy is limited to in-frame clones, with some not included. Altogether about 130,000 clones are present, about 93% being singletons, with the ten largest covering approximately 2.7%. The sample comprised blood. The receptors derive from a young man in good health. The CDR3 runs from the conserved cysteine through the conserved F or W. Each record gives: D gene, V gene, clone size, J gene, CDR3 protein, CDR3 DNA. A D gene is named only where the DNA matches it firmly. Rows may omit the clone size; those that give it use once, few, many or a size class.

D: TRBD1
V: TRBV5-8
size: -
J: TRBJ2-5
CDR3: CASSQGQLTQYF
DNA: TGTGCCAGCAGCCAGGGACAGCTGACCCAGTACTTC

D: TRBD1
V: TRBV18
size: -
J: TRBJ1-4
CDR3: CASSPPGQGNEKLFF
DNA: TGTGCCAGCTCACCACCTGGACAGGGTAATGAAAAACTGTTTTTT

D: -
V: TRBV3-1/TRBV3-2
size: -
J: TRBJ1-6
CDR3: CASSQGQANYNSPLHF
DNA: TGTGCCAGCAGCCAAGGACAGGCGAACTATAATTCACCCCTCCACTTT

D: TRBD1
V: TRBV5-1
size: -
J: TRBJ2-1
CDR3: CASSLARTGPYNEQFF
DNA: TGCGCCAGCAGCTTGGCTCGGACAGGGCCGTACAATGAGCAGTTCTTC

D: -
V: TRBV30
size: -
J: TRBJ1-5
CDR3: CAWSVGGHNQPQHF
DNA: TGTGCCTGGAGTGTGGGGGGACACAATCAGCCCCAGCATTTT

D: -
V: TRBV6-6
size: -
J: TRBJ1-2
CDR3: CASIPGAQAGGYTF
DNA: TGTGCCAGCATCCCGGGAGCACAGGCTGGAGGCTACACCTTC

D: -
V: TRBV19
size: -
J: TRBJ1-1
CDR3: CASKDNTEAFF
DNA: TGTGCCAGTAAAGACAACACTGAAGCTTTCTTT

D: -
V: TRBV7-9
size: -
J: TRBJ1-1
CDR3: CASSLDDTEAFF
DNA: TGTGCCAGCAGCTTAGATGACACTGAAGCTTTCTTT

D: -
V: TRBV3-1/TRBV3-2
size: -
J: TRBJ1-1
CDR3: CASSQGWVGAFF
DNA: TGTGCCAGCAGCCAAGGGTGGGTGGGTGCTTTCTTT

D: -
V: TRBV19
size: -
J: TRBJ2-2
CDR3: CASSIARDTGELFF
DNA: TGTGCCAGTAGTATAGCACGGGACACCGGGGAGCTGTTTTTT

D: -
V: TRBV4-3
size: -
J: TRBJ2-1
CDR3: CASSLRGRRNEQFF
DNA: TGCGCCAGCAGCCTTCGGGGGCGCCGGAATGAGCAGTTCTTC

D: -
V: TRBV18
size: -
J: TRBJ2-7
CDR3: CASSPRQENEQYF
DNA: TGTGCCAGCTCACCTCGGCAGGAGAACGAGCAGTACTTC

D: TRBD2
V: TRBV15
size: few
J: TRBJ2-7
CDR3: CATSSRTPWRGDGHEQYF
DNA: TGTGCCACCAGCAGCCGCACCCCTTGGCGGGGGGACGGCCACGAGCAGTACTTC

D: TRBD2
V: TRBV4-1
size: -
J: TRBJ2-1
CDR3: CASSQDWTSGGVNEQFF
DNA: TGCGCCAGCAGCCAAGATTGGACTAGCGGGGGGGTGAATGAGCAGTTCTTC

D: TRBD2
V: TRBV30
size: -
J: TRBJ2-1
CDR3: CAWMTGLEQFF
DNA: TGTGCCTGGATGACGGGACTAGAGCAGTTCTTC

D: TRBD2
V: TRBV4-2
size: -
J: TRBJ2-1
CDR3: CASSQATSEALGLNEQFF
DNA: TGTGCCAGCAGCCAGGCAACTAGCGAGGCCCTGGGGCTGAATGAGCAGTTCTTC

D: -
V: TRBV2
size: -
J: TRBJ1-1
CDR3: CASSERRTRSIVTEAFF
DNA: TGTGCCAGCAGTGAACGGCGGACACGCTCGATTGTGACTGAAGCTTTCTTT

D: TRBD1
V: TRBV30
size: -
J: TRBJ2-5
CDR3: CAWSPQGPETQYF
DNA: TGTGCCTGGAGTCCACAGGGGCCAGAGACCCAGTACTTC

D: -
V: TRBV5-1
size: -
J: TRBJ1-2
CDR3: CASSSDGYGYTF
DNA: TGCGCCAGCAGCTCCGACGGATATGGCTACACCTTC

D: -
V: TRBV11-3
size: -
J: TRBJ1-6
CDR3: CASSDRENPNNSPLHF
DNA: TGTGCCAGCAGCGACCGGGAAAATCCGAATAATTCACCCCTCCACTTT

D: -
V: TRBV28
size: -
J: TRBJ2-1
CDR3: CASSLPRGLSYNEQFF
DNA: TGTGCCAGCAGTCTACCAAGGGGTCTCTCCTACAATGAGCAGTTCTTC

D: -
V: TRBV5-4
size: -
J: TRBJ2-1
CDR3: CASSLALATAPGYNEQFF
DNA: TGTGCCAGCAGCTTGGCCTTGGCCACCGCCCCGGGCTACAATGAGCAGTTCTTC

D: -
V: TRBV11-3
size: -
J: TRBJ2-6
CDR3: CASSLETGAGANVLTF
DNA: TGTGCCAGCAGCTTAGAAACAGGCGCTGGGGCCAACGTCCTGACTTTC

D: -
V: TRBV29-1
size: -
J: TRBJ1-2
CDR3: CSVELLQGYTF
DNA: TGCAGCGTTGAACTACTCCAGGGCTACACCTTC

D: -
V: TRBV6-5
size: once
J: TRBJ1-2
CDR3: CACEDNYGYTF
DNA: TGTGCCTGCGAAGATAACTATGGCTACACCTTC

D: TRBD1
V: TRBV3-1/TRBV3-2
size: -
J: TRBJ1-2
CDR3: CASSRPTGQGSYYGYTF
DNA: TGTGCCAGCAGCCGGCCCACGGGACAGGGGTCGTACTATGGCTACACCTTC

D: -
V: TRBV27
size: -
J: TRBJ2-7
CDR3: CASSSLALGAYEQYF
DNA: TGTGCCAGCAGTTCCCTTGCGTTAGGGGCCTACGAGCAGTACTTC

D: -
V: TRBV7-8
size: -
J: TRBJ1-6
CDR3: CASREGPNNSPLHF
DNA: TGTGCCAGCAGGGAAGGACCGAATAATTCACCCCTCCACTTT

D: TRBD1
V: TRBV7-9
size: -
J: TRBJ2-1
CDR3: CASVPFSGTGRNEQFF
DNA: TGTGCCAGCGTTCCATTCTCCGGGACAGGTCGAAATGAGCAGTTCTTC

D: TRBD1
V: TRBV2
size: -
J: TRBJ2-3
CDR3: CASSEGGGLGDTQYF
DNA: TGTGCCAGCAGTGAAGGAGGGGGCTTAGGAGATACGCAGTATTTT

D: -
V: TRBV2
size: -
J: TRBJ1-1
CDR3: CASTLTLGTEAFF
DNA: TGTGCCAGCACTCTCACTCTGGGCACTGAAGCTTTCTTT

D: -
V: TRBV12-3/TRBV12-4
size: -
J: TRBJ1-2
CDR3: CASTPTRDHGYTF
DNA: TGTGCCAGCACCCCGACAAGGGACCATGGCTACACCTTC

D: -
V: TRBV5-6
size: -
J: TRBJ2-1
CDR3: CASSPPTGSSYNEQFF
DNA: TGTGCCAGCAGCCCACCGACAGGCAGCTCCTACAATGAGCAGTTCTTC

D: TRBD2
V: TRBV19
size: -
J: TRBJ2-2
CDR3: CASSIFPATSGTIGELFF
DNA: TGTGCCAGTAGTATATTCCCGGCGACTAGCGGGACTATCGGGGAGCTGTTTTTT

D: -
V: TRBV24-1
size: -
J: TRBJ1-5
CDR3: CATSDDRYSNQPQHF
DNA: TGTGCCACCAGTGATGATCGTTATAGCAATCAGCCCCAGCATTTT

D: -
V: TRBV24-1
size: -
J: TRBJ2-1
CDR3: CATSDKEGAYNEQFF
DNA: TGTGCCACCAGTGATAAGGAGGGGGCCTACAATGAGCAGTTCTTC

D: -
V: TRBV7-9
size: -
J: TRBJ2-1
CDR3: CASSPPEGNEQFF
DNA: TGTGCCAGCAGCCCCCCGGAGGGCAATGAGCAGTTCTTC

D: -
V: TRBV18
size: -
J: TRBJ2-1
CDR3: CASSPQTAPNEQFF
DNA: TGTGCCAGCTCACCCCAGACGGCACCTAATGAGCAGTTCTTC

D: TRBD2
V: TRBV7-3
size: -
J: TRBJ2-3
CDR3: CASSRSGGADTQYF
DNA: TGTGCCAGCAGCCGTAGCGGGGGGGCTGATACGCAGTATTTT